Listed below are T cell receptor beta chains from one sample, sequenced in a study of cytomegalovirus exposure and HLA in healthy donors. Sequencing used immunoSEQ multiplex PCR; TCRdb keeps in-frame clones, though not all of them. The sample contains under 120,000 clones, 74% of which appear only once. Source material: PBMCs. Source of these receptors: a man aged 50 or older in good health and CMV-seropositive. CDR3s include the opening cysteine and the closing phenylalanine or tryptophan. The order of the fields is J gene, D gene, clone size, V gene, CDR3 DNA, CDR3 protein. D genes are given only for firm matches. A row's size may be missing; if present it is once, few, many or a size class.

J gene: TRBJ1-2
D gene: .
clone size: .
V gene: TRBV21-1
CDR3 DNA: TGTGCCAGCAGTTTCAGGGTGGTCTATGGCTACACCTTC
CDR3 protein: CASSFRVVYGYTF

J gene: TRBJ1-1
D gene: TRBD1
clone size: few
V gene: TRBV6-5
CDR3 DNA: TGTGCCAGCAGCCGACAGGGTTTGGGTGGCACTGAAGCTTTCTTT
CDR3 protein: CASSRQGLGGTEAFF

J gene: TRBJ2-2
D gene: TRBD2
clone size: .
V gene: TRBV29-1
CDR3 DNA: TGCAGCGCCCATGGGGCTAGCGGGAGAAACACCGGGGAGCTGTTTTTT
CDR3 protein: CSAHGASGRNTGELFF

J gene: TRBJ2-7
D gene: .
clone size: .
V gene: TRBV4-1
CDR3 DNA: TGCGCCAGCAGCCTTAACGCAGCGGAGCCTTTCTACGAGCAGTACTTC
CDR3 protein: CASSLNAAEPFYEQYF

J gene: TRBJ1-3
D gene: TRBD1
clone size: .
V gene: TRBV12-5
CDR3 DNA: TGTGCTAGTGGTCCACCGACAGGGCAATTAAGTAGCACCATATATTTT
CDR3 protein: CASGPPTGQLSSTIYF

J gene: TRBJ2-7
D gene: TRBD1
clone size: .
V gene: TRBV5-1
CDR3 DNA: TGCGCCAGCAGCTTGGCCGTGGGACAGGACGAGCAGTACTTC
CDR3 protein: CASSLAVGQDEQYF

J gene: TRBJ1-2
D gene: .
clone size: .
V gene: TRBV9
CDR3 DNA: TGTGCCAGCAGCGTAGGTCTGGGCCCCAACTATGGCTACACCTTC
CDR3 protein: CASSVGLGPNYGYTF

J gene: TRBJ2-3
D gene: TRBD2
clone size: few
V gene: TRBV5-5
CDR3 DNA: TGTGCCAGCACCTTATCTGAAATGGGACTAGCGGGGGCCACAGATACGCAGTATTTT
CDR3 protein: CASTLSEMGLAGATDTQYF

J gene: TRBJ1-4
D gene: TRBD1
clone size: .
V gene: TRBV2
CDR3 DNA: TGTGCCAGCAGTAGACAGGGACAACTGTTTTTT
CDR3 protein: CASSRQGQLFF

J gene: TRBJ2-3
D gene: TRBD2
clone size: .
V gene: TRBV11-1
CDR3 DNA: TGTGCCAGCAGCCCAGCGGGGGGGTACCAGGATACGCAGTATTTT
CDR3 protein: CASSPAGGYQDTQYF

J gene: TRBJ2-3
D gene: TRBD2
clone size: .
V gene: TRBV18
CDR3 DNA: TGTGCCAGCTCACCAACTTTGGGACTAGAGCAGACAGATACGCAGTATTTT
CDR3 protein: CASSPTLGLEQTDTQYF

J gene: TRBJ1-5
D gene: TRBD1
clone size: .
V gene: TRBV25-1
CDR3 DNA: TGTGCCAGCAGCGACGGAAAAGGGGGCAGCAATCAGCCCCAGCATTTT
CDR3 protein: CASSDGKGGSNQPQHF

J gene: TRBJ1-3
D gene: TRBD1
clone size: .
V gene: TRBV2
CDR3 DNA: TGTGCCAGCAGCGCGGGACAGTCTGGAAACACCATATATTTT
CDR3 protein: CASSAGQSGNTIYF

J gene: TRBJ1-5
D gene: TRBD1
clone size: .
V gene: TRBV7-8
CDR3 DNA: TGTGCCAGCAGCCTCGACAGGGCCCGGCGGGGCAATCAGCCCCAGCATTTT
CDR3 protein: CASSLDRARRGNQPQHF

J gene: TRBJ1-4
D gene: .
clone size: .
V gene: TRBV4-2
CDR3 DNA: TGTGCCAGCAGCCAGGACATCAGGGAACCTAATGAAAAACTGTTTTTT
CDR3 protein: CASSQDIREPNEKLFF

J gene: TRBJ2-7
D gene: .
clone size: .
V gene: TRBV27
CDR3 DNA: TGTGCCAGCAGTTATATTGAGCGGACCCGGCCGTACGAGCAGTACTTC
CDR3 protein: CASSYIERTRPYEQYF

J gene: TRBJ2-5
D gene: .
clone size: .
V gene: TRBV29-1
CDR3 DNA: TGCAGCGTTGCCCCGCCGGGGGAGACCCAGTACTTC
CDR3 protein: CSVAPPGETQYF

J gene: TRBJ2-5
D gene: TRBD2
clone size: .
V gene: TRBV5-1
CDR3 DNA: TGCGCCAGCAGCCTCACAGGCGGGGGAGAGACCCAGTACTTC
CDR3 protein: CASSLTGGGETQYF

J gene: TRBJ2-3
D gene: .
clone size: few
V gene: TRBV7-9
CDR3 DNA: TGTGCCAGCAGCTCGGGGATGGGCGGCCTCACAGATACGCAGTATTTT
CDR3 protein: CASSSGMGGLTDTQYF

J gene: TRBJ2-7
D gene: TRBD1
clone size: .
V gene: TRBV10-1
CDR3 DNA: TGCGCCAGCAGTGAGTCGGGGACAGGGGGCTACGAGCAGTACTTC
CDR3 protein: CASSESGTGGYEQYF

J gene: TRBJ2-5
D gene: .
clone size: few
V gene: TRBV2
CDR3 DNA: TGTGCCAGCAGTTTGGGCGGGGGCCAGGAGACCCAGTACTTC
CDR3 protein: CASSLGGGQETQYF

J gene: TRBJ1-1
D gene: .
clone size: .
V gene: TRBV6-5
CDR3 DNA: TGTGCCAGCAGTTACTCGTCCTGGAACACTGAAGCTTTCTTT
CDR3 protein: CASSYSSWNTEAFF

J gene: TRBJ2-3
D gene: TRBD2
clone size: .
V gene: TRBV7-3
CDR3 DNA: TGTGCCAGCAGCTTAAAGGCTAGCGGTAGAGCGGGTACGCAGTATTTT
CDR3 protein: CASSLKASGRAGTQYF

J gene: TRBJ2-1
D gene: .
clone size: .
V gene: TRBV28
CDR3 DNA: TGTGCCAGCGGGGGGTGGACTACTTACAATGAGCAGTTCTTC
CDR3 protein: CASGGWTTYNEQFF

J gene: TRBJ1-5
D gene: .
clone size: .
V gene: TRBV6-5
CDR3 DNA: TGTGCCAGCAGTTACCTACAGGGTCAGCCCCAGCATTTT
CDR3 protein: CASSYLQGQPQHF

J gene: TRBJ2-7
D gene: .
clone size: .
V gene: TRBV7-9
CDR3 DNA: TGTGCCAGCAGCTTACAGTACGAGCAGTACTTC
CDR3 protein: CASSLQYEQYF

J gene: TRBJ2-5
D gene: TRBD1
clone size: .
V gene: TRBV7-2
CDR3 DNA: TGTGCCAGCAGCCTGCGACAGGGGCGGACCCAGTACTTC
CDR3 protein: CASSLRQGRTQYF

J gene: TRBJ2-5
D gene: .
clone size: .
V gene: TRBV5-4
CDR3 DNA: TGTGCCAGCAGCCCCCGACGGACACAAGAGACCCAGTACTTC
CDR3 protein: CASSPRRTQETQYF

J gene: TRBJ2-5
D gene: TRBD2
clone size: .
V gene: TRBV5-4
CDR3 DNA: TGTGCCAGCAGCCGCCCGGGACTAGAGGTTTCAGAGACCCAGTACTTC
CDR3 protein: CASSRPGLEVSETQYF

J gene: TRBJ2-7
D gene: TRBD1
clone size: once
V gene: TRBV6-4
CDR3 DNA: TGTGCCAGCAGTGAAGCACAGGGGGCCTACGAGCAGTACTTC
CDR3 protein: CASSEAQGAYEQYF

J gene: TRBJ1-2
D gene: .
clone size: .
V gene: TRBV5-1
CDR3 DNA: TGCGCCAGCAGCTTGGCGGCAACCGCCAGGATACGGGACTACACCTTC
CDR3 protein: CASSLAATARIRDYTF

J gene: TRBJ1-4
D gene: .
clone size: .
V gene: TRBV5-6
CDR3 DNA: TGTGCCAGCACCTCCTCGGGGGTGGGAGAAAAACTGTTTTTT
CDR3 protein: CASTSSGVGEKLFF

J gene: TRBJ2-1
D gene: .
clone size: .
V gene: TRBV27
CDR3 DNA: TGTGCCAGCAGTTTACCGGAGGGCCGGGGTGAGCAGTTCTTC
CDR3 protein: CASSLPEGRGEQFF

J gene: TRBJ1-2
D gene: .
clone size: .
V gene: TRBV4-1
CDR3 DNA: TGCGCCAGCAGCCAGACAGGTCAGGATGGCTACACCTTC
CDR3 protein: CASSQTGQDGYTF

J gene: TRBJ1-1
D gene: .
clone size: .
V gene: TRBV4-2
CDR3 DNA: TGTGCCAGCAGCCAAGGACACACGGAGAACACTGAAGCTTTCTTT
CDR3 protein: CASSQGHTENTEAFF

J gene: TRBJ2-1
D gene: TRBD2
clone size: .
V gene: TRBV30
CDR3 DNA: TGTGCCGGGTCCGGGACTAGCAATGAGCAGTTCTTC
CDR3 protein: CAGSGTSNEQFF

J gene: TRBJ1-1
D gene: TRBD1
clone size: .
V gene: TRBV2
CDR3 DNA: TGTGCCAGCAGTGATTTGCAGGGGGCCTCGATGAACACTGAAGCTTTCTTT
CDR3 protein: CASSDLQGASMNTEAFF

J gene: TRBJ2-5
D gene: .
clone size: .
V gene: TRBV2
CDR3 DNA: TGTGCCAGCAGTGAAGGGGCATACCTCTTCGAGGAGACCCAGTACTTC
CDR3 protein: CASSEGAYLFEETQYF

J gene: TRBJ2-5
D gene: TRBD1
clone size: .
V gene: TRBV12-5
CDR3 DNA: TGTGCTAGTGGTTTGGTCCGAACCGACAGGGACCAAGAGACCCAGTACTTC
CDR3 protein: CASGLVRTDRDQETQYF

J gene: TRBJ1-5
D gene: TRBD1
clone size: .
V gene: TRBV9
CDR3 DNA: TGTGCCAGCAGCTACAGGGGAAATCAGCCCCAGCATTTT
CDR3 protein: CASSYRGNQPQHF

J gene: TRBJ1-2
D gene: TRBD1
clone size: .
V gene: TRBV6-5
CDR3 DNA: TGTGCCAGCAGTTTCCGACAGGGCTATGGCTACACCTTC
CDR3 protein: CASSFRQGYGYTF

J gene: TRBJ1-2
D gene: .
clone size: .
V gene: TRBV25-1
CDR3 DNA: TGTGCCAGCAGCCACTGGGGAGAGAATGGCTACACCTTC
CDR3 protein: CASSHWGENGYTF

J gene: TRBJ1-6
D gene: .
clone size: .
V gene: TRBV5-1
CDR3 DNA: TGCGCCAGCAGCCTCCTAGGAACAGGCCTTAATTCACCCCTCCACTTT
CDR3 protein: CASSLLGTGLNSPLHF

J gene: TRBJ1-6
D gene: .
clone size: .
V gene: TRBV7-2
CDR3 DNA: TGTGCCAGCAGCTTAGGGGAGGGGTTGGGTTCACCCCTCCACTTT
CDR3 protein: CASSLGEGLGSPLHF

J gene: TRBJ2-2
D gene: TRBD2
clone size: .
V gene: TRBV5-1
CDR3 DNA: TGCGCCAGCAGCTTCCGGACTAGCGGGAGAACCGGGGAGCTGTTTTTT
CDR3 protein: CASSFRTSGRTGELFF

J gene: TRBJ1-5
D gene: .
clone size: .
V gene: TRBV30
CDR3 DNA: TGTGCCTGGAGTATAGGACTTAATCAGCCCCAGCATTTT
CDR3 protein: CAWSIGLNQPQHF

J gene: TRBJ2-6
D gene: TRBD2
clone size: .
V gene: TRBV9
CDR3 DNA: TGTGCCAGCAGCACGAGCCGGACTAGCGCTGGGGCCAACGTCCTGACTTTC
CDR3 protein: CASSTSRTSAGANVLTF

J gene: TRBJ2-1
D gene: .
clone size: .
V gene: TRBV6-6
CDR3 DNA: TGTGCCAGCAGTTACAGAGGAGATGAGCAGTTCTTC
CDR3 protein: CASSYRGDEQFF

J gene: TRBJ2-3
D gene: TRBD2
clone size: .
V gene: TRBV19
CDR3 DNA: TGTGCCAGTAGTGACCTCCGGGGGGGAACAGATACGCAGTATTTT
CDR3 protein: CASSDLRGGTDTQYF

J gene: TRBJ2-7
D gene: TRBD1
clone size: .
V gene: TRBV5-1
CDR3 DNA: TGCGCCAGCAGCGCAGGGACAGGGGGCGAAGAGCAGTACTTC
CDR3 protein: CASSAGTGGEEQYF

J gene: TRBJ2-1
D gene: TRBD2
clone size: .
V gene: TRBV6-5
CDR3 DNA: TGTGCCAGCAGTTACTTGCGGGAGGCCTACAATGAGCAGTTCTTC
CDR3 protein: CASSYLREAYNEQFF

J gene: TRBJ2-7
D gene: TRBD1
clone size: few
V gene: TRBV5-1
CDR3 DNA: TGCGCCAGCAGCTTGGCCAACAGGGGACCTACCTACGAGCAGTACTTC
CDR3 protein: CASSLANRGPTYEQYF

J gene: TRBJ1-1
D gene: TRBD1
clone size: .
V gene: TRBV18
CDR3 DNA: TGTGCCAGCTCACCCGGGACAGGGGATGGCACTGAAGCTTTCTTT
CDR3 protein: CASSPGTGDGTEAFF

J gene: TRBJ2-3
D gene: TRBD2
clone size: .
V gene: TRBV29-1
CDR3 DNA: TGCAGCGTTGAAGTCAGGGCGGTGGCGGGGGGCGCTAGCACAGATACGCAGTATTTT
CDR3 protein: CSVEVRAVAGGASTDTQYF